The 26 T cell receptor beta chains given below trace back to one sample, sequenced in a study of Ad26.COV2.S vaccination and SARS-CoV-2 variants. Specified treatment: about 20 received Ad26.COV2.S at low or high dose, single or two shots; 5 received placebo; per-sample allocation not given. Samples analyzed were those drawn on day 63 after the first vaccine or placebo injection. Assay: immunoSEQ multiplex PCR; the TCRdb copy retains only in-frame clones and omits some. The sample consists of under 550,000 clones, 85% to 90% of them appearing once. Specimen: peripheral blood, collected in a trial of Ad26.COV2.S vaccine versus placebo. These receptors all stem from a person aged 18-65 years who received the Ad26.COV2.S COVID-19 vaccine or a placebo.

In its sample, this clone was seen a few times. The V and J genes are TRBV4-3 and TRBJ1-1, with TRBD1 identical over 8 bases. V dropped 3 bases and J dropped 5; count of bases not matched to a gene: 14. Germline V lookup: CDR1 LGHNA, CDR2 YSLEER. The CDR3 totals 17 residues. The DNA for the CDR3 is TGCGCCAGCAGCCATGGCCCAGGGGGCCCTGAGTGGACTGAAGCTTTCTTT. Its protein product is CASSHGPGGPEWTEAFF.

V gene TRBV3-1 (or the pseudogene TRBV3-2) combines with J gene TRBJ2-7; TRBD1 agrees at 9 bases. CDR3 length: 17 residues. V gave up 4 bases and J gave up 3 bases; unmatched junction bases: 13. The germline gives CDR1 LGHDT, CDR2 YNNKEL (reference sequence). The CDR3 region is CASSRHRQGGDHYEQYF. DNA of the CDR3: TGTGCCAGCAGCCGGCACAGACAGGGGGGCGACCACTACGAGCAGTACTTC.

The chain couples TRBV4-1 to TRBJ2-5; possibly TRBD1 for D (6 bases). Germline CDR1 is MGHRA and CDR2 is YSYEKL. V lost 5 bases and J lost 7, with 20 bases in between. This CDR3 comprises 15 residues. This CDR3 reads CASSYKGWGPGTQYF. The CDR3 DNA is TGCGCCAGCAGCTACAAGGGTTGGGGGCCCGGGACCCAGTACTTC.

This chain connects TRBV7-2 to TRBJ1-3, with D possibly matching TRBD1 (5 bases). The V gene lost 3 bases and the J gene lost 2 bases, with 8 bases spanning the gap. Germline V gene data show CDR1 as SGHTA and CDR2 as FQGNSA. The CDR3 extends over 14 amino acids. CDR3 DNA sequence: TGTGCCAGCAGCTTTGCCAGGGCTGGAAACACCATATATTTT. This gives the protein CASSFARAGNTIYF.

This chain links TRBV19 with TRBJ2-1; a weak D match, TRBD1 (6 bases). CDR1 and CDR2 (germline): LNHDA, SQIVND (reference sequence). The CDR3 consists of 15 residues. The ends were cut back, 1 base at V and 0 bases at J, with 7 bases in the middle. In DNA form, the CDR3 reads TGTGCCAGTAGTATAGGGGGGCGCTCCTACAATGAGCAGTTCTTC. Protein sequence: CASSIGGRSYNEQFF.

The chain's CDR3 is CASSRGGANYEQYF. In DNA form, the CDR3 reads TGTGCCAGCAGCCGCGGAGGAGCGAACTACGAGCAGTACTTC. The V and J genes are TRBV28 and TRBJ2-7; a weak D match, TRBD2 (5 bases). The CDR3 covers 14 residues. V was trimmed by 6 bases and J by 3 bases, leaving 15 bases between them. Germline V CDR1 and CDR2: MDHEN, SYDVKM.

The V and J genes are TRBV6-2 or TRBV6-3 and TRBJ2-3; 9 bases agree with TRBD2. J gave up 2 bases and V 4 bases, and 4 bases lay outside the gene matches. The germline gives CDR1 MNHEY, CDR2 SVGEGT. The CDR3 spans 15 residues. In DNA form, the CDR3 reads TGTGCCAGCAGTTTCTCTAGCGGGAACACAGATACGCAGTATTTT. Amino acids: CASSFSSGNTDTQYF.

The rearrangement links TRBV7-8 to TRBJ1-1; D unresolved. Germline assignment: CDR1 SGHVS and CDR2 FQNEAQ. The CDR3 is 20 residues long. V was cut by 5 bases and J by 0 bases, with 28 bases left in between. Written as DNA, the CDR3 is TGTGCCAGCAGCGCTACCGACCTCTTTAATCAATTGAGCATGAACACTGAAGCTTTCTTT. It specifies CASSATDLFNQLSMNTEAFF.

CDR3 in amino acids: CASSLSGESTGELFF. The CDR3 DNA sequence: TGTGCCAGCAGCTTAAGCGGGGAATCCACCGGGGAGCTGTTTTTT. V and J are TRBV11-3 and TRBJ2-2; 7 bases align to TRBD2. The CDR3 has 15 amino acids. Germline assignment: CDR1 SGHNT and CDR2 YENEEA. V gave up 2 bases and J gave up 4 bases; unmatched junction bases: 4. Variable domain in full (rest from reference TRBV11-3 and TRBJ2-2): EAGVVQSPRYKIIEKKQPVAFWCNPISGHNTLYWYLQNLGQGPELLIRYENEEAVDDSQLPKDRFSAERLKGVDSTLKIQPAELGDSAVYLCASSLSGESTGELFFGEGSRLTVL.

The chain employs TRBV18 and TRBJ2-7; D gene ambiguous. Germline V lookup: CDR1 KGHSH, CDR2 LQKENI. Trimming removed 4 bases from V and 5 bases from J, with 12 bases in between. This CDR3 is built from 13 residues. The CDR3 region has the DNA TGTGCCAGCTCACAGACCCACAGCAACGAGCAGTACTTC. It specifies CASSQTHSNEQYF.

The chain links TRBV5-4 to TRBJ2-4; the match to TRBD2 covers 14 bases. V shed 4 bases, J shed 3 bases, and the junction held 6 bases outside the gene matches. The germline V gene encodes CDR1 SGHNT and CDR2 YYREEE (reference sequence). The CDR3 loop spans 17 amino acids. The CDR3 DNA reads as TGTGCCAGCAGCGAAGGACTAGCGGGGGGCAACAAAAACATTCAGTACTTC. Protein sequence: CASSEGLAGGNKNIQYF.

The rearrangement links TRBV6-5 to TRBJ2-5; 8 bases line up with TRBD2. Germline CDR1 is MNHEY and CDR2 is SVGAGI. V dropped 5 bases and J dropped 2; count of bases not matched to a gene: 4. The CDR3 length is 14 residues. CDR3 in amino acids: CASSSRGGQETQYF. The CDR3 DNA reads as TGTGCCAGCAGTAGTCGCGGGGGGCAAGAGACCCAGTACTTC.

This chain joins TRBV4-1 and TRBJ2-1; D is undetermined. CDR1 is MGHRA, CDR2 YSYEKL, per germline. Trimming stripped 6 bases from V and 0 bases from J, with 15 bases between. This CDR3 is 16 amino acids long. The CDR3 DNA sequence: TGCGCCAGCAGACTGGCTACTTCGAGCTCCTACAATGAGCAGTTCTTC. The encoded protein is CASRLATSSSYNEQFF.

CDR3 amino acids: CATSRDQGPESSGNTIYF. In nucleotides, the CDR3 is TGTGCCACCAGCAGAGATCAAGGACCTGAAAGCTCTGGAAACACCATATATTTT. The chain combines TRBV15 with TRBJ1-3; the D is unclear. The CDR3 covers 18 residues. The germline CDR1 and CDR2 sequences are LNHNV and YYDKDF (reference sequence). The V end lost 0 bases, the J end lost 0 bases, and 15 bases lay between the germline ends. Full variable domain (rest looked up from reference TRBV15 and TRBJ1-3): DAMVIQNPRYQVTQFGKPVTLSCSQTLNHNVMYWYQQKSSQAPKLLFHYYDKDFNNEADTPDNFQSRRPNTSFCFLDIRSPGLGDTAMYLCATSRDQGPESSGNTIYFGEGSWLTVV.

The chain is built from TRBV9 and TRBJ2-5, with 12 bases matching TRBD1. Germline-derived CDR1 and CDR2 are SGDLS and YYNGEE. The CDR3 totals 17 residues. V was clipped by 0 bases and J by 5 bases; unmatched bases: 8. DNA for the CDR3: TGTGCCAGCAGCGTAGGGGTTGGGACAGGGGGCGGCGAGACCCAGTACTTC. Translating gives CASSVGVGTGGGETQYF.

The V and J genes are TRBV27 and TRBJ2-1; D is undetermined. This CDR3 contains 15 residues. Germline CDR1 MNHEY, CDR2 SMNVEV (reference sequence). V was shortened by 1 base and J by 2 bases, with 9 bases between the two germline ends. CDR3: CASSLWGKPYNEQFF. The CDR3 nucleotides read TGTGCCAGCAGTTTATGGGGAAAACCCTACAATGAGCAGTTCTTC.

The CDR3 DNA is TGCGCCAGCAGCCCAGCTTGGACTAGCGGGGGGGCTCTAGTAGAGACCCAGTACTTC. This sequence encodes CASSPAWTSGGALVETQYF. V usage is TRBV4-1 and J usage is TRBJ2-5; 15 bases align to TRBD2. The CDR3 is 19 residues long. CDR1 is MGHRA, CDR2 YSYEKL, per germline. V was clipped by 4 bases and J by 4 bases; unmatched bases: 13.

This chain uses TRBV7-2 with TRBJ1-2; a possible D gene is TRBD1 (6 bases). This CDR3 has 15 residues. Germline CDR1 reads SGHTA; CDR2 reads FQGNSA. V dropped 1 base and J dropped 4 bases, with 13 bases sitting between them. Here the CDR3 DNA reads TGTGCCAGCAGCTTAGGGTCAGGGGTTGCCTATGGCTACACCTTC. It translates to CASSLGSGVAYGYTF.

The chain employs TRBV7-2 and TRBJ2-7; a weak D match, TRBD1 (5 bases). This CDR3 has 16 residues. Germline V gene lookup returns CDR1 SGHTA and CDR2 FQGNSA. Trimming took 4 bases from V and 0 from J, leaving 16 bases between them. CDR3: CASSSARAASSYEQYF. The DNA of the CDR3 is TGTGCCAGCAGCTCAGCCAGGGCAGCTTCCTCCTACGAGCAGTACTTC.

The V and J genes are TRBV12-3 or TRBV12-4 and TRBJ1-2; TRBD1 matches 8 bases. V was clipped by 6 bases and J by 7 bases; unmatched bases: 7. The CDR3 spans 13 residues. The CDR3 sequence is CASSARTGLGYTF. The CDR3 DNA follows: TGTGCCAGCAGCGCGAGGACAGGGCTTGGCTACACCTTC.

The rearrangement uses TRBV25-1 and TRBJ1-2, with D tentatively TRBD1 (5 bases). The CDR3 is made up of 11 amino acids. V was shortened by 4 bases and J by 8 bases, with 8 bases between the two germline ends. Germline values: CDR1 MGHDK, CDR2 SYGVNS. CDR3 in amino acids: CASSGRGGYTF. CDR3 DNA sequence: TGTGCCAGCAGTGGACGGGGGGGCTACACCTTC.

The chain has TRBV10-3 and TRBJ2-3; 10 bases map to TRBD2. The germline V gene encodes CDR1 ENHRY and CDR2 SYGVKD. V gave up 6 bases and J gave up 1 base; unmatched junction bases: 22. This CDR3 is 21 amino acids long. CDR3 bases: TGTGCCATCAGCCCTCTGAGAGTAGCGGGGGGCCCCCCCATGCGCACAGATACGCAGTATTTT. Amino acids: CAISPLRVAGGPPMRTDTQYF.

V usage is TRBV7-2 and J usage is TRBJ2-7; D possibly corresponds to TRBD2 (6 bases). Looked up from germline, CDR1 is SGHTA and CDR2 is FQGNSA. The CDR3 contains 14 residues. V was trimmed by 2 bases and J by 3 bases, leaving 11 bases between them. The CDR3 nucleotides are TGTGCCAGCAGCTTAAACGGGGGTAACTACGAGCAGTACTTC. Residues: CASSLNGGNYEQYF. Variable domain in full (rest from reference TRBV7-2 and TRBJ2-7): GAGVSQSPSNKVTEKGKDVELRCDPISGHTALYWYRQSLGQGLEFLIYFQGNSAPDKSGLPSDRFSAERTGGSVSTLTIQRTQQEDSAVYLCASSLNGGNYEQYFGPGTRLTVT.

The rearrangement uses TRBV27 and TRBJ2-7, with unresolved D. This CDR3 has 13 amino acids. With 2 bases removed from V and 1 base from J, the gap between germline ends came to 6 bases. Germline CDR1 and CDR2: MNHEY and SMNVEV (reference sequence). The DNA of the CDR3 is TGTGCCAGCAGTTTAACGTCGTCCTACGAGCAGTACTTC. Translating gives CASSLTSSYEQYF.

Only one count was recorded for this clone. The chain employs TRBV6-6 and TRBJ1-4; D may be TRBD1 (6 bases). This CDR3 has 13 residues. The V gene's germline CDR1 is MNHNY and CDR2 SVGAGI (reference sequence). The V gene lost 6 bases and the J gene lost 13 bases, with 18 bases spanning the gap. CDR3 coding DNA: TGTGCCAGCAGCCGTGAGCAACAGGGCGGACTGTTTTTT. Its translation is CASSREQQGGLFF.

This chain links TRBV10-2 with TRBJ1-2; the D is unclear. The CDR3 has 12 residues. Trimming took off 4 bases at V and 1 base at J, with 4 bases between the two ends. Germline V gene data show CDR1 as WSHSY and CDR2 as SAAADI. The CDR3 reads CASSVNNYGYTF. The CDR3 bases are TGCGCCAGCAGTGTCAATAACTATGGCTACACCTTC.